Detailed here is one T cell receptor (beta chain). This sample is drawn from a study of blood T cell repertoires in COVID-19. Study summary: There were acute and convalescent COVID-19 samples, and they came from the United States, Italy and Spain. T cells, B-cell-depleted T cells, or PBMCs supplied cDNA or gDNA.

This CDR3 spans 14 amino acids. CDR1 and CDR2 (germline): SNHLY, FYNNEI. The V gene lost 6 bases and the J gene lost 0 bases, with 11 bases spanning the gap. Original handling: Nucleated cell number was recorded as an estimate derived from reference gene primer amplification. Data came from immunoSEQ multiplex PCR; TCRdb stores just in-frame clones and leaves some out. The V and J calls and the clone size are those of that table, but D and trimming were determined from the DNA. The table shows 65,000 or so clones, with around 86% occurring only once. The chain is built from TRBV2 and TRBJ1-2; the D is unclear. The sequencing sample was made of peripheral blood. This clonotype originated in a man aged 50 to 60 with active COVID-19. CDR3 DNA: TGTGCCAGCAGACCGGACGGGACTAACTATGGCTACACCTTC. As protein: CASRPDGTNYGYTF.